This T cell receptor (beta chain) was captured by sequencing in a study of metastatic and nonmetastatic thyroid tumors. CDR1 and CDR2 from the germline V gene are SGDLS and YYNGEE. The CDR3 is 14 residues long. This clone was recorded many times. At one boundary the junction diverges from the germline segment, which might be a read error. All patients were untreated before thyroid surgery. TCRdb re-called clones via MiXCR from the PCR reads. The data hold about 16,000 clones, with approximately 15% observed a single time. The chain is built from TRBV9 and TRBJ1-1; D remains ambiguous. The sequence came from a female donor with papillary thyroid cancer or a benign thyroid nodule (not recorded which). Some clones in this sample may be carry-over from other donors' samples. The sample consisted of blood. The CDR3 region has the DNA TGTGCCAGCAGCGTAGCTGAAGGGAACCCTGAAGCTTTCTTT. Translating gives CASSVAEGNPEAFF. Variable domain in full (rest from reference TRBV9 and TRBJ1-1): DSGVTQTPKHLITATGQRVTLRCSPRSGDLSVYWYQQSLDQGLQFLIQYYNGEERAKGNILERFSAQQFPDLHSELNLSSLELGDSALYFCASSVAEGNPEAFFGQGTRLTVV.